A selection of T cell receptor beta chains follows, all from one sample in a study of control samples from healthy donors and cancer patients. Method: immunoSEQ multiplex PCR; TCRdb's copy keeps in-frame clones and lacks some. This sample carries 90,000 to 100,000 clones, roughly three quarters of them seen once, and the ten largest clones take 10% to 13%. The sequenced material came from blood. Receptor source: a woman aged 25 to 39 in good health. Both conserved end residues are part of each CDR3. Each record gives: D gene, J gene, V gene, clone size, CDR3 DNA, CDR3 protein. The D gene is left open where the match is weak. Clone size appears in some rows only: once, few, many, or a class for an expanded clone.

>.|TRBJ2-1|TRBV2|.
TGTGCCAGCAGTGAAGGACTCAGCTCCTACAATGAGCAGTTCTTC
CASSEGLSSYNEQFF
>TRBD1|TRBJ2-7|TRBV9|.
TGTGCCAGCAGCGTCGGACAGGCCCACTACGAGCAGTACTTC
CASSVGQAHYEQYF
>.|TRBJ1-4|TRBV4-2|.
TGTGCCAGCAGCCAAGAAGGGAGGCTTGCGGAAAAACTGTTTTTT
CASSQEGRLAEKLFF
>.|TRBJ1-2|TRBV12-5|.
TGTGCTAGTGGTTTCATTCCGGCAAAACCGACCTTC
CASGFIPAKPTF
>TRBD1|TRBJ2-2|TRBV6-5|once
TGTGCCAGCAGCCTTCGACAGGGGTACCCCGGGGAGCTGTTTTTT
CASSLRQGYPGELFF
>TRBD2|TRBJ2-1|TRBV9|.
TGTGCCAGCAGCGTAGCTCAAGCGGGGGGGTTCAATGAGCAGTTCTTC
CASSVAQAGGFNEQFF
>.|TRBJ2-2|TRBV7-2|.
TGTGCCAGCAGTCAAGTAGCAAACACCGGGGAGCTGTTTTTT
CASSQVANTGELFF
>.|TRBJ1-2|TRBV10-3|.
TGTGCCATCACGTCCTCCTATGGCTACACCTTC
CAITSSYGYTF
>.|TRBJ2-1|TRBV10-2|few
TGCGCCAGCAGTGTTCAGGGATTCTACAATGAGCAGTTCTTC
CASSVQGFYNEQFF
>.|TRBJ2-5|TRBV29-1|.
TGCAGCGTTGAGGGAGTCCAAGAGACCCAGTACTTC
CSVEGVQETQYF
>.|TRBJ2-7|TRBV7-9|.
TGTGCCAGCAGCTTAGCCGGAGGTAGGGGATCCTACGAGCAGTACTTC
CASSLAGGRGSYEQYF